A single count supports the clone carrying this TCR beta chain. Using immunoSEQ multiplex PCR, the repertoire was profiled, and TCRdb retains in-frame clones only, with some absent. Among fewer than 75,000 clones listed, approximately 80% were seen once. These data are taken from a study of OX40 agonist ivuxolimab in advanced cancers. Sequencing used CD4+ or CD8+ T cells sorted from blood, obtained in a trial of the OX40 agonist ivuxolimab. The TCR sequence derives from an adult with an advanced solid tumor such as melanoma, head and neck, liver or kidney cancer.

In DNA form, the CDR3 reads TGTGCCAGCAGCACCCGGACAGCCATGAACACTGAAGCTTTCTTT. It yields the protein CASSTRTAMNTEAFF. V gene TRBV7-2 combines with J gene TRBJ1-1; maybe TRBD1 (6 bases). Between the trimmed V and J ends, which lost 5 bases and 0 bases, there was a span of 13 bases. The CDR3 length is 15 residues. Germline-derived CDR1 and CDR2 are SGHTA and FQGNSA.